The next 19 T cell receptor beta chains were all read from a single sample in a study of blood T cell repertoires in COVID-19. TCRdb keeps only in-frame clones here, not all; method: immunoSEQ multiplex PCR. The sample holds roughly 200,000 clones, 70% to 90% seen once. The sequencing input was peripheral blood. The receptor source for this set is a person between 70 and 80 years old with COVID-19, enrolled during active disease.

The chain is built from TRBV7-6 and TRBJ2-7; 7 bases align to TRBD1. Germline assignment: CDR1 SGHVS and CDR2 FNYEAQ. CDR3 length equals 14 residues. The trim removed 5 bases at V and 4 bases at J, leaving 8 bases unmatched. DNA of the CDR3: TGTGCCAGCAGCCCCCGGACAGGAGCTTACGAGCAGTACTTC. Its translation is CASSPRTGAYEQYF.

The rearrangement links TRBV5-1 to TRBJ2-7; the match to TRBD2 covers 9 bases. The CDR3 covers 16 residues. The germline CDR1 and CDR2 sequences are SGHRS and YFSETQ. V shed 0 bases and J 6 bases; nucleotides not matched to a gene: 10. CDR3: CASSLAGLAGVGEQYF. As DNA, the CDR3 is TGCGCCAGCAGCTTGGCGGGTTTAGCGGGAGTTGGCGAGCAGTACTTC.

This chain links TRBV4-1 with TRBJ1-4; unclear D gene. The CDR3 consists of 16 residues. Germline V gene data show CDR1 as MGHRA and CDR2 as YSYEKL. The germline V and J ends were trimmed by 0 bases and 8 bases, with 16 bases remaining between them. DNA for the CDR3: TGCGCCAGCAGCCAAGATGGCGGAGGGTCCGGGGAAAAACTGTTTTTT. Protein product: CASSQDGGGSGEKLFF.

This chain connects TRBV19 to TRBJ2-2; 9 bases map to TRBD1. V lost 5 bases to trimming and J lost 4 bases; unmatched junction nucleotides: 5. Germline values: CDR1 LNHDA, CDR2 SQIVND (reference sequence). The CDR3 extends over 15 amino acids. The CDR3 reads CASSVGQGSTGELFF. CDR3 bases: TGTGCCAGTAGTGTGGGACAGGGAAGCACCGGGGAGCTGTTTTTT.

The chain employs TRBV3-1 (or the pseudogene TRBV3-2) and TRBJ2-2, with 11 bases matching TRBD2. In germline, CDR1 is LGHDT, CDR2 YNNKEL (reference sequence). J gave up 13 bases and V 1 base, and 5 bases lay outside the gene matches. This CDR3 comprises 14 residues. The CDR3 here is CASSQVASGRRLFF. The CDR3 bases are TGTGCCAGCAGCCAAGTGGCTAGCGGGAGGAGGCTGTTTTTT.

V and J are TRBV30 and TRBJ1-2; 7 bases match TRBD1. This CDR3 is built from 13 residues. V trimming: 6 bases; J trimming: 1 base; junction bases outside the gene matches: 5. Germline CDR1 is GTSNPN and CDR2 is SVGIG (reference sequence). DNA for the CDR3: TGTGCCTGCACAGGGGCCCTTAACTATGGCTACACCTTC. Translation: CACTGALNYGYTF.

The chain recombines TRBV19 with TRBJ1-1; TRBD1 aligns across 7 bases. The trim removed 5 bases at V and 4 bases at J, leaving 7 bases unmatched. There are 14 residues in the CDR3. Germline V CDR1 and CDR2: LNHDA, SQIVND (reference sequence). The CDR3 is CASSAQGSGTEAFF. The CDR3 nucleotides read TGTGCCAGTAGTGCACAGGGGTCGGGCACTGAAGCTTTCTTT.

The chain employs TRBV5-5 and TRBJ1-5, with TRBD1 as a possible D gene (6 bases). CDR3 size: 15 residues. Trimming removed 0 bases from V and 4 bases from J, with 11 bases in between. CDR1 and CDR2 (germline): SGHKS, YYEKEE (reference sequence). CDR3 DNA: TGTGCCAGCAGCTTGGAACAGGGAGGGAATCAGCCCCAGCATTTT. Its translation is CASSLEQGGNQPQHF.

This rearrangement joins TRBV6-6 to TRBJ2-7, with TRBD2 matching over 11 bases. This CDR3 is 15 amino acids long. The V and J ends lost 7 bases and 3 bases, in that order; junction bases with no gene match: 8. The germline V gene encodes CDR1 MNHNY and CDR2 SVGAGI (reference sequence). This CDR3 reads CASKELAGAIYEQYF. The CDR3 DNA reads TGTGCCAGCAAAGAACTAGCGGGAGCAATCTACGAGCAGTACTTC.

CDR3 residues: CASSGTSGAVNEQFF. The CDR3 DNA is TGTGCCAGCAGTGGGACTAGCGGGGCAGTAAATGAGCAGTTCTTC. V usage is TRBV2 and J usage is TRBJ2-1, with 12 bases identical to TRBD2. V was clipped by 4 bases and J by 7 bases; unmatched bases: 5. This CDR3 contains 15 residues. Germline V lookup: CDR1 SNHLY, CDR2 FYNNEI.

This clone was picked up one time. The chain uses TRBV7-3 and TRBJ2-3; perhaps TRBD2 as D (6 bases). V was pared by 6 bases and J by 3 bases, with 10 bases between. The germline CDR1 and CDR2 sequences are SGHTA and FQGTGA. The CDR3 is 13 residues long. The CDR3 region is CASSRDSTDTQYF. CDR3 in DNA: TGTGCCAGCAGTCGGGACTCTACAGATACGCAGTATTTT.

The rearrangement joins TRBV4-1 to TRBJ2-5; 8 bases agree with TRBD2. Unmatched junction bases numbered 8, after V lost 0 bases and J lost 5 bases. Germline CDR1 is MGHRA and CDR2 is YSYEKL. There are 16 residues in the CDR3. CDR3 loop: CASSQEVSGAIETQYF. The CDR3 DNA is TGCGCCAGCAGCCAAGAGGTTAGCGGGGCCATCGAGACCCAGTACTTC.

The rearrangement joins TRBV12-3 or TRBV12-4 to TRBJ1-1, with D perhaps TRBD1 (6 bases). Trimming cost V 2 bases and J 4 bases, with 8 bases left between them. This CDR3 is 13 amino acids long. The CDR3 sequence is CASSLTGPTEAFF. The CDR3 DNA reads as TGTGCCAGCAGTTTAACAGGGCCCACTGAAGCTTTCTTT.

This chain links TRBV28 with TRBJ1-2; the D gene is possibly TRBD1 (6 bases). Trimming removed 5 bases from V and 7 bases from J, with 17 bases in between. CDR1 and CDR2 (germline): MDHEN, SYDVKM. This CDR3 is 14 amino acids long. CDR3 sequence: CASSPFDRSFGYTF. The CDR3 region has the DNA TGTGCCAGCAGTCCCTTCGACAGGTCGTTTGGCTACACCTTC.

The CDR3 nucleotides are TGTGCCAGCAGTTTGGAGCCGGTGAACATTCAGTACTTC. It codes for CASSLEPVNIQYF. This chain links TRBV12-3 or TRBV12-4 with TRBJ2-4, with D uncertain. The CDR3 has 13 residues. The V end lost 3 bases, the J end lost 7 bases, and 10 bases lay between the germline ends.

The chain uses TRBV7-9 and TRBJ2-7; D possibly corresponds to TRBD1 (7 bases). Germline V gene lookup returns CDR1 SEHNR and CDR2 FQNEAQ (reference sequence). The CDR3 has 14 amino acids. V was trimmed by 6 bases and J by 1 base, leaving 13 bases between them. The CDR3 reads CASRSAGGSYEQYF. In DNA form, the CDR3 reads TGTGCCAGCAGGTCAGCAGGGGGGTCCTACGAGCAGTACTTC.

This clone came up a few times. CDR3 bases: TGTGCCAGCAGCCAAGGGGGCCTAGCGGTAAACACCGGGGAGCTGTTTTTT. This sequence encodes CASSQGGLAVNTGELFF. J is TRBJ2-2 and V is TRBV4-2; 7 bases fit TRBD2. J was trimmed by 2 bases and V by 1 base; bases with no gene match: 7. The CDR3 totals 17 residues. CDR1 LGHNA and CDR2 YNFKEQ come from the germline V gene.

The chain carries TRBV5-8 and TRBJ2-5; D uncertain. The germline gives CDR1 SGHTS, CDR2 YDEGEE. The CDR3 has 13 residues. The ends were cut back, 2 bases at V and 1 base at J, with 6 bases in the middle. The CDR3 is CASSFSLQETQYF. CDR3 DNA sequence: TGTGCCAGCAGCTTTAGCCTCCAAGAGACCCAGTACTTC.

The chain combines TRBV5-1 with TRBJ1-1; 11 nucleotides agree with TRBD1. The V and J ends lost 5 bases and 2 bases, in that order; junction bases with no gene match: 5. The CDR3 totals 15 residues. The V gene's germline CDR1 is SGHRS and CDR2 YFSETQ. The CDR3 is CASSRDRGFNTEAFF. As DNA, the CDR3 is TGCGCCAGCAGTCGGGACAGGGGGTTTAACACTGAAGCTTTCTTT. The entire variable domain, with the rest obtained from reference TRBV5-1 and TRBJ1-1, is as follows: KAGVTQTPRYLIKTRGQQVTLSCSPISGHRSVSWYQQTPGQGLQFLFEYFSETQRNKGNFPGRFSGRQFSNSRSEMNVSTLELGDSALYLCASSRDRGFNTEAFFGQGTRLTVV.